This T cell receptor (beta chain) came from a study of response to subunit inactivated influenza vaccine (dated by TCRdb to between 2018 and 2020). Broadly, across the study: Deep quantitative profiling of the T cell receptor repertoire was used in the study to follow responses to a trivalent subunit inactivated influenza vaccine. Paper-wide results and their limitations: According to the authors, only a limited number of new T cells may be recruited by each seasonal influenza vaccination.

About this clonotype itself: Its binding antigen is unknown. No base quality values were provided; no much bigger clone lies one nucleotide off.

Looking up the germline V gene yields CDR1 MNHEY and CDR2 SVGAGI. The CDR3 goes from the cysteine to the phenylalanine over 14 residues. Here the CDR3 DNA is all that survives: 42 bases in frame from base 1. V is reduced by 2 bases and J by 6 bases, leaving a spacing of 14 bases between them. The protocol used for the library was RT-PCR. The instrument given in TCRdb is Illumina HiSeq 2500. The public reads were reanalyzed by TCRdb: fastp trimming at Q25, MiXCR alignment, in-frame beta chains only. CDR3 protein sequences are deduplicated, and each keeps its most common genes and DNA. The sample table holds about 570,000 distinct CDR3 sequences, of which around 11% were seen once. 9.5% to 12% of the sample belongs to the ten largest clones. These same data were also listed under a study on T cells expressing NK-cell markers. The second source states: The TCR beta cDNA libraries were made using 5'RACE template switching, a step that added both a universal primer site and unique molecular identifiers. Seven or eight donors provided sorted CD3+CD56+NKG2C+, CD3+CD56+NKG2C- and CD3+CD56-NKG2C+ T-cell subsets, whose TCR beta-chain repertoires were profiled. Of the eight sequenced donors, seven were found to be HCMV-seropositive and one was found to be HCMV-seronegative. In several experiments an anti-gammadeltaTCR antibody was added to restrict sorting to alphabetaTCR-expressing T cells. For about 6 donors, the dominant CD3+CD56+NKG2C+ clonotypes were among the top 10 CD8+ clonotypes and accounted for about 1.0-7.5% of CD8+ T cells. Those dominant clonotypes were again the most abundant among CD3+CD56-NKG2C+ cells in a handful of donors, at about 25-60.1%. It remained unclear whether the expanded NKG2C-expressing T cell clones were specific for HCMV antigens. The study sequenced eight donors, all healthy volunteers chosen at random: three men and five women. HCMV-specific IgG was detected in serum with a commercial ELISA kit to determine HCMV serostatus. Ficoll density gradient centrifugation was used to isolate peripheral blood mononuclear cells from blood. For several donors, bulk peripheral blood T-cell repertoires were also sequenced from unsorted PBMC. Priming for cDNA synthesis came from the TCR beta constant segment, and two successive PCR amplification steps followed. Sequencing of the libraries produced 2 x 150 bp reads on Illumina HiSeq 2000/2500, MiSeq or NextSeq. Reads were demultiplexed and grouped by UMI with MIGEC, and clonotypes were assembled and quantified with MiTCR. To exclude erroneous sequences, any TCR cDNA sequence not supported by at least two reads was discarded. Downstream repertoire analysis used the tcR package, and clonotypes were matched across fractions by CDR3 nucleotide sequence plus V segment. VDJmatch was used to annotate antigen specificity against VDJdb, with one amino acid substitution in CDR3 permitted.

This specimen was PBMCs from blood, taken on the day of vaccination. The V and J genes are TRBV6-5 and TRBJ2-7; tentative D gene TRBD2, with 6 bases matching. The receptor was derived from a man aged 50 or older who received an inactivated influenza vaccine. Donor details come from another sample of the same person, matched by shared clones. The CDR3 protein is CASSYPAREVEQYF. The sequenced DNA is TGTGCCAGCAGTTACCCCGCCAGGGAGGTCGAGCAGTACTTC.